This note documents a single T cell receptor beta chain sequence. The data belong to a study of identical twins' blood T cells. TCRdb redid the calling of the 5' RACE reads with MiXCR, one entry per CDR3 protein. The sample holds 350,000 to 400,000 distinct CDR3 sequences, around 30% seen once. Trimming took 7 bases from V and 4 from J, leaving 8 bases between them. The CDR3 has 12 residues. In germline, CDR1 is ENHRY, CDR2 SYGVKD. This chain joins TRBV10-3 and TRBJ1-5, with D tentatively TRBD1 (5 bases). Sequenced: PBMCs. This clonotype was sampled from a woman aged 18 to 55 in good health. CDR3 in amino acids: CAIISGNQPQHF. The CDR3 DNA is TGTGCCATCATCTCAGGGAATCAGCCCCAGCATTTT.